The subject of this entry is one T cell receptor beta chain. This table comes from immunoSEQ multiplex PCR, and its TCRdb copy is limited to in-frame clones, with some not included. Seen here are tens of thousands of clones, approximately 91% observed once, and the top ten hold approximately 20%. This entry comes from a study of blood T cell repertoires in COVID-19. Sequencing used peripheral blood. This receptor was taken from a man between 65 and 80 years old with acute or convalescent COVID-19.

The CDR3 loop is CASSQDMGAATPNHF. The CDR3 DNA reads TGTGCCAGCAGCCAAGATATGGGGGCAGCTACTCCCAACCACTTT. The V gene is TRBV14, the J gene TRBJ1-6, with D maybe TRBD1 (6 bases). Germline V CDR1 and CDR2: SGHDN, FVKESK. The CDR3 sequence is 15 residues long. V was trimmed by 0 bases and J by 18 bases, leaving 21 bases between them.